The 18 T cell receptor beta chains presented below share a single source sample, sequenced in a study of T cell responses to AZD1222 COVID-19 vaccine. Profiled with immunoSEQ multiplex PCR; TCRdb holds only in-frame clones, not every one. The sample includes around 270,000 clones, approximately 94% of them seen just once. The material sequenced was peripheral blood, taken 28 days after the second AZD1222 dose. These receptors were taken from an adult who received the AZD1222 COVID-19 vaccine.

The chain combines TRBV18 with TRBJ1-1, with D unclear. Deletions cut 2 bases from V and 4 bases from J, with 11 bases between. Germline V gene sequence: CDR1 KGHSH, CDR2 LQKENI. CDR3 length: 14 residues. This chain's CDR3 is CASSPGVEGTEAFF. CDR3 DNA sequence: TGTGCCAGCTCACCAGGGGTGGAGGGCACTGAAGCTTTCTTT.

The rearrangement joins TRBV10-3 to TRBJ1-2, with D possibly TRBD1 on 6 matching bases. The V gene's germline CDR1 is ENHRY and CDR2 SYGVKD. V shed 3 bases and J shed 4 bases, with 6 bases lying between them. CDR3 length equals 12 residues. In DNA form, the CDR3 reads TGTGCCATCAGTGAAGGGGGCTATGGCTACACCTTC. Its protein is CAISEGGYGYTF.

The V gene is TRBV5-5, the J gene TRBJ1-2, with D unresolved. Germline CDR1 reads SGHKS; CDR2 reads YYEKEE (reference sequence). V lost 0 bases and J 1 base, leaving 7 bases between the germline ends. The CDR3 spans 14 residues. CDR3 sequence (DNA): TGTGCCAGCAGCTTGGGGTGGGGTAACTATGGCTACACCTTC. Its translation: CASSLGWGNYGYTF.

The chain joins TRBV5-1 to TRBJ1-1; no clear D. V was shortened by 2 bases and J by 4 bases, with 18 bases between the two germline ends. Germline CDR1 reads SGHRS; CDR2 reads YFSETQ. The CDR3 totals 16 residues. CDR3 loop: CASSFLVTSKGTEAFF. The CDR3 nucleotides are TGCGCCAGCAGCTTCCTGGTTACTTCTAAGGGCACTGAAGCTTTCTTT.

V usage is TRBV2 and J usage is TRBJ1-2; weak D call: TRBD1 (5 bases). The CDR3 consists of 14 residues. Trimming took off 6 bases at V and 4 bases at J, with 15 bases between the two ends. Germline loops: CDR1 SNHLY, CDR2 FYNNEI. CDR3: CASSSEGQIYGYTF. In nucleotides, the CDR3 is TGTGCCAGCAGCTCCGAGGGGCAGATCTATGGCTACACCTTC.

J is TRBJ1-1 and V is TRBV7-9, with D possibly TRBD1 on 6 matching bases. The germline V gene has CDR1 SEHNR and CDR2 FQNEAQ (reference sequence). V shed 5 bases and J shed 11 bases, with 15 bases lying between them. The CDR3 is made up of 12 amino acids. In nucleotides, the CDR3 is TGTGCCAGCAGCATGGACAGTATTGGGGCTTTCTTT. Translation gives CASSMDSIGAFF.

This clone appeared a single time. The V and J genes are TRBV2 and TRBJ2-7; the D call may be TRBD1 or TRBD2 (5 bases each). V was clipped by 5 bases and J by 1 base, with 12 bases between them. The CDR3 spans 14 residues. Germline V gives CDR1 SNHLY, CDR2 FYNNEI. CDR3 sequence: CASSYRGPSYEQYF. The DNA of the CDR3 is TGTGCCAGCAGTTACCGGGGCCCATCCTACGAGCAGTACTTC.

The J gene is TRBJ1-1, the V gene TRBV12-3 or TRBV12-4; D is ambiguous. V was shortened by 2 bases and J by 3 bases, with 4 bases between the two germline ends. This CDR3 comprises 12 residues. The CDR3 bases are TGTGCCAGCAGTTTAATCCACACTGAAGCTTTCTTT. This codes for CASSLIHTEAFF.

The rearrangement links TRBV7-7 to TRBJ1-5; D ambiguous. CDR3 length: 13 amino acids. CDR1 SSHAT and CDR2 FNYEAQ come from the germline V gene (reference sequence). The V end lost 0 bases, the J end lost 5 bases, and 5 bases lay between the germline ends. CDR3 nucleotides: TGTGCCAGCAGCTTAGCGGAGGATCAGCCCCAGCATTTT. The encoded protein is CASSLAEDQPQHF.

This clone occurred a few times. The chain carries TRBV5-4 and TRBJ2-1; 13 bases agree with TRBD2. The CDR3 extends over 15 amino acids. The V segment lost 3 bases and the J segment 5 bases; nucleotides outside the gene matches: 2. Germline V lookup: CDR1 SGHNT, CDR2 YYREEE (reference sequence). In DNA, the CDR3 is TGTGCCAGCAGCTCCGGGACTAGCGGGGACAATGAGCAGTTCTTC. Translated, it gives CASSSGTSGDNEQFF.

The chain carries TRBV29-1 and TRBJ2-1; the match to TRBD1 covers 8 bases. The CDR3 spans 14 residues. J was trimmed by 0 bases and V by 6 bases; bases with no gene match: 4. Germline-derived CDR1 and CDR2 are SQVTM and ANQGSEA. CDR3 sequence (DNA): TGCAGCGTAGAAACAGGGGGCTCCTACAATGAGCAGTTCTTC. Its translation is CSVETGGSYNEQFF.

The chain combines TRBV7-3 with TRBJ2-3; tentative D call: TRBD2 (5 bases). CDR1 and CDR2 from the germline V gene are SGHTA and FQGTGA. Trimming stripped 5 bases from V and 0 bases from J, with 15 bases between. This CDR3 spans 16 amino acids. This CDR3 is CASSATAGGSTDTQYF. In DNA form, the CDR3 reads TGTGCCAGCAGCGCAACGGCTGGAGGCAGCACAGATACGCAGTATTTT.

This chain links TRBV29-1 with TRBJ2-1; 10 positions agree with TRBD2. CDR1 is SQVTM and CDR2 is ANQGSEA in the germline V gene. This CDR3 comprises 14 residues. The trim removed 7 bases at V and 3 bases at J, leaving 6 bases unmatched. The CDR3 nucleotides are TGCAGCGCTCCTATAGCGGGAGGCTACAATGAGCAGTTCTTC. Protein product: CSAPIAGGYNEQFF.

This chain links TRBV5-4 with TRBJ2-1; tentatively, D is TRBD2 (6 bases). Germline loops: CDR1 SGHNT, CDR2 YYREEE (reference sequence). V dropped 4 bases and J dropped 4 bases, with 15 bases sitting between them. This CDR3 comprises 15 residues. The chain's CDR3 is CASSPAASAYNEQFF. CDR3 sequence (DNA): TGTGCCAGCAGCCCCGCCGCTAGCGCTTACAATGAGCAGTTCTTC.

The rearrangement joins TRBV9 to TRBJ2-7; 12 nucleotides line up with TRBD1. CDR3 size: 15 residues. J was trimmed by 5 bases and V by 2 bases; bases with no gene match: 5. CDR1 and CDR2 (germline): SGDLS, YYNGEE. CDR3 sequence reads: CASSVPGQGAHEQYF. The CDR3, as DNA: TGTGCCAGCAGCGTCCCGGGACAGGGGGCCCACGAGCAGTACTTC.

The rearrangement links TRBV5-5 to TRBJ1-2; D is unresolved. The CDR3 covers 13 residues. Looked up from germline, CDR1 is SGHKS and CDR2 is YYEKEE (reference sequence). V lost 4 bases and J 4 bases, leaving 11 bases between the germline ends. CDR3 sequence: CASSLDSSYGYTF. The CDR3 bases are TGTGCCAGCAGCCTCGACTCCTCCTATGGCTACACCTTC.

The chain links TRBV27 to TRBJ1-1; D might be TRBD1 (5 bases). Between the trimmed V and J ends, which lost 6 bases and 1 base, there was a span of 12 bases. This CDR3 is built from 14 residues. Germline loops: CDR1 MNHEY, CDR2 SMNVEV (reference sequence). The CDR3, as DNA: TGTGCCAGCAGCTGGGGACGAGAGAACACTGAAGCTTTCTTT. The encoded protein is CASSWGRENTEAFF.

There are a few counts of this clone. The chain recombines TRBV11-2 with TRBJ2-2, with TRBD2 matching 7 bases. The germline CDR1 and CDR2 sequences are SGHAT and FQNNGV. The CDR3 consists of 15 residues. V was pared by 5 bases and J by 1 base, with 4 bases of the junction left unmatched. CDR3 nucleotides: TGTGCCAGCAGCCTATGGGGGGGGAACACCGGGGAGCTGTTTTTT. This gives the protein CASSLWGGNTGELFF.